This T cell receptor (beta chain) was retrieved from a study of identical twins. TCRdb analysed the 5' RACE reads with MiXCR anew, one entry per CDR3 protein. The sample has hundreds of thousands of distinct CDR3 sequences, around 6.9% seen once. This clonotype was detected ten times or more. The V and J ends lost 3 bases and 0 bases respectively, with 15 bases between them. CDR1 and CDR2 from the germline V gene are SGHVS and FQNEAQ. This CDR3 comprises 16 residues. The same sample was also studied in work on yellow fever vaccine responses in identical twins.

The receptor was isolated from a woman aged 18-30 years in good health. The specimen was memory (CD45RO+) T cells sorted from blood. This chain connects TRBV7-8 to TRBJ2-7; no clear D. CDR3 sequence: CASSFPRTEVSYEQYF. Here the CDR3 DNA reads TGTGCCAGCAGCTTCCCTCGGACGGAAGTCTCCTACGAGCAGTACTTC. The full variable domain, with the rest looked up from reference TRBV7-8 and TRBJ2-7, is GAGVSQSPRYKVAKRGQDVALRCDPISGHVSLFWYQQALGQGPEFLTYFQNEAQLDKSGLPSDRFFAERPEGSVSTLKIQRTQQEDSAVYLCASSFPRTEVSYEQYFGPGTRLTVT.